This T cell receptor beta chain appears in the sequencing data of a study of T cells in localized non-small cell lung cancer. The protocol was immunoSEQ multiplex PCR, while the TCRdb copy is restricted to in-frame clones and leaves out a portion. Of 26,000 or so clones in the sample, roughly nine tenths are singletons; the top ten hold over 12%. Study findings and constraints: Because researchers sequenced only one region of the tumor, heterogeneity is still possible. Higher blood T cell density tracked longer overall survival.

To note about this clone: What it recognizes is unknown.

Germline V gene sequence: CDR1 SEHNR, CDR2 FQNEAQ (reference sequence). The CDR3 totals 15 residues. V gave up 5 bases and J gave up 5 bases, with 18 bases separating them. Sequencing was performed on peripheral blood, taken before any cancer treatment. This clonotype originated in a female donor of 60 years or more with stage II squamous cell lung carcinoma. The V and J genes are TRBV7-9 and TRBJ2-5; tentatively, D is TRBD2 (5 bases). The CDR3 loop reads CASSPSPGTTETQYF. CDR3 nucleotide sequence: TGTGCCAGCAGCCCTAGCCCAGGAACTACGGAGACCCAGTACTTC.